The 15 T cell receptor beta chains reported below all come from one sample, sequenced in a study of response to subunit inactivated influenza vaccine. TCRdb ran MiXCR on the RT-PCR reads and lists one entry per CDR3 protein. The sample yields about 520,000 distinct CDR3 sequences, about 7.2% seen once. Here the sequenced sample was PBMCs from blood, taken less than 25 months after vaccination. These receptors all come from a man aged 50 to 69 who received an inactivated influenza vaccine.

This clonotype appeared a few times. The CDR3 here is CASSVRTNYGYTF. CDR3 sequence (DNA): TGTGCCAGCAGCGTTAGAACTAACTATGGCTACACCTTC. The J gene is TRBJ1-2, the V gene TRBV9; no clear D. The CDR3 extends over 13 amino acids. The V end was cut by 2 bases, the J end by 0 bases, with 5 bases between. CDR1 is SGDLS, CDR2 YYNGEE, per germline.

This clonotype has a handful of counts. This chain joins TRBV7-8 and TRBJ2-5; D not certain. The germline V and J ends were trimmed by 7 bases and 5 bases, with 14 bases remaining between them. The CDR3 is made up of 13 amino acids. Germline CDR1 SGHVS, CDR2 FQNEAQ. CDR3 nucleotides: TGTGCCAGCAACAAAAGGTTCTCGGAGACCCAGTACTTC. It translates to CASNKRFSETQYF.

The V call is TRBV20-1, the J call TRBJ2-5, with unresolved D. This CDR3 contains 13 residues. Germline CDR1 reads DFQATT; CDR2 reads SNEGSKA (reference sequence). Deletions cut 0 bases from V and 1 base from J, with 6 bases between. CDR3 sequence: CSARDHTQETQYF. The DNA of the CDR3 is TGCAGTGCTAGAGATCACACCCAAGAGACCCAGTACTTC.

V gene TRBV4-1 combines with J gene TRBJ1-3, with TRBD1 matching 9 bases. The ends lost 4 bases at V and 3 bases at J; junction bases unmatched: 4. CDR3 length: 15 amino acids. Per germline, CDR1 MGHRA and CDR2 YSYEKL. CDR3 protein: CASSPWTGDGNTIYF. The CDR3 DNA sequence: TGCGCCAGCAGCCCTTGGACAGGGGATGGAAACACCATATATTTT.

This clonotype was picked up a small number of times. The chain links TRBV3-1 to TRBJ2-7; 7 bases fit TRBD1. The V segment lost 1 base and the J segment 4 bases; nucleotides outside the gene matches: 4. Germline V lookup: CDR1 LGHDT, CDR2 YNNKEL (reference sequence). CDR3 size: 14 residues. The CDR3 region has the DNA TGTGCCAGCAGCCAAGGAGGGGGCAAGTACGAGCAGTACTTC. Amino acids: CASSQGGGKYEQYF.

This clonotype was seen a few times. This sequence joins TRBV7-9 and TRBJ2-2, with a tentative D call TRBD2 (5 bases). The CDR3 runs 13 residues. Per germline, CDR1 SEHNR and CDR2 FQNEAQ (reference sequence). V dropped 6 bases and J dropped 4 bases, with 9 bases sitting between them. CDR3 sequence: CASSTEGTGELFF. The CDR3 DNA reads TGTGCCAGCAGTACTGAGGGCACCGGGGAGCTGTTTTTT.

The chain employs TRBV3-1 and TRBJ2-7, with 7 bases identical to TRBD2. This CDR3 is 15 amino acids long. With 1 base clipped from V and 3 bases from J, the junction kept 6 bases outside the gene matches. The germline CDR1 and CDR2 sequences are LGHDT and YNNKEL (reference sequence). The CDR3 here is CASSQAGTTVYEQYF. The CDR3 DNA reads TGTGCCAGCAGCCAAGCCGGGACTACAGTCTACGAGCAGTACTTC.

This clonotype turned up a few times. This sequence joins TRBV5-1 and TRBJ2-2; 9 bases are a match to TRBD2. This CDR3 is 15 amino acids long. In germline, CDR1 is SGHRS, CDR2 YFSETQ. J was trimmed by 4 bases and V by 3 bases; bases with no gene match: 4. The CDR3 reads CASSSAGGPTGELFF. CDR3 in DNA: TGCGCCAGCAGCTCGGCGGGGGGGCCCACCGGGGAGCTGTTTTTT.

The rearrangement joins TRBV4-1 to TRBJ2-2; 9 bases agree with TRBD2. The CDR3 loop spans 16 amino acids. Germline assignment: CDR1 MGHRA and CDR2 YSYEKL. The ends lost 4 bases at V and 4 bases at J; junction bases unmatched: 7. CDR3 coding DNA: TGCGCCAGCAGCCCCCTAGCGGGACGAGGCACCGGGGAGCTGTTTTTT. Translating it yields CASSPLAGRGTGELFF.

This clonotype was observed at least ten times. The CDR3 region has the DNA TGTGCCAGCAGCTACCGGACGGGCGGCAATCAGCCCCAGCATTTT. It is translated as CASSYRTGGNQPQHF. The chain has TRBV12-3 or TRBV12-4 and TRBJ1-5; D remains unclear. This CDR3 has 15 residues. Deletions cut 6 bases from V and 2 bases from J, with 14 bases between.

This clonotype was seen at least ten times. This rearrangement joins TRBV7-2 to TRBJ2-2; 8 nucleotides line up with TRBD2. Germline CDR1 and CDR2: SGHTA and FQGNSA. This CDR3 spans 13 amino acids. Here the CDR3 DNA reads TGTGCTGCGGCGGGAGGCTCCACCGGGGAGCTGTTTTTT. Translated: CAAAGGSTGELFF.

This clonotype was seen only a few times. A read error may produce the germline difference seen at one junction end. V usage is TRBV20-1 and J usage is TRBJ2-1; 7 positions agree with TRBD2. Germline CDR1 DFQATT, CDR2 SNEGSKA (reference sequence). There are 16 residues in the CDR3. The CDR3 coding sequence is TGCAGTGCTAGAGACCCGCTAGGCGGGGGATACAATGGGCAGTTCTTC. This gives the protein CSARDPLGGGYNGQFF.

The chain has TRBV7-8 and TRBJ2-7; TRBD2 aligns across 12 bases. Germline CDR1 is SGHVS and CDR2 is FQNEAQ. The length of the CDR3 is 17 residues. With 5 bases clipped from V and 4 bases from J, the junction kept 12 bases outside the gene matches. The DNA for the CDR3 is TGTGCCAGCAGCCCGACTAGCGGGAGCGTCTCGGGGTACGAGCAGTACTTC. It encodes CASSPTSGSVSGYEQYF.

The CDR3 loop is CSALAYGYTF. In DNA, the CDR3 is TGCAGTGCTCTGGCATATGGCTACACCTTC. The chain couples TRBV20-1 to TRBJ1-2; D ambiguous. Trimming left V 5 bases short and J 5 bases short, with 6 bases between. Germline CDR1 reads DFQATT; CDR2 reads SNEGSKA (reference sequence). The CDR3 consists of 10 residues.

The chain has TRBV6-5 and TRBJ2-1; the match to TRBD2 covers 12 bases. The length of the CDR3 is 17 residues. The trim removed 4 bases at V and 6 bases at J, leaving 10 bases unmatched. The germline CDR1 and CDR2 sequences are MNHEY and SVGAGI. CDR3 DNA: TGTGCCAGCAGTTTAGACACTAGGACTAGCGGGGCCAATGAGCAGTTCTTC. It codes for CASSLDTRTSGANEQFF.